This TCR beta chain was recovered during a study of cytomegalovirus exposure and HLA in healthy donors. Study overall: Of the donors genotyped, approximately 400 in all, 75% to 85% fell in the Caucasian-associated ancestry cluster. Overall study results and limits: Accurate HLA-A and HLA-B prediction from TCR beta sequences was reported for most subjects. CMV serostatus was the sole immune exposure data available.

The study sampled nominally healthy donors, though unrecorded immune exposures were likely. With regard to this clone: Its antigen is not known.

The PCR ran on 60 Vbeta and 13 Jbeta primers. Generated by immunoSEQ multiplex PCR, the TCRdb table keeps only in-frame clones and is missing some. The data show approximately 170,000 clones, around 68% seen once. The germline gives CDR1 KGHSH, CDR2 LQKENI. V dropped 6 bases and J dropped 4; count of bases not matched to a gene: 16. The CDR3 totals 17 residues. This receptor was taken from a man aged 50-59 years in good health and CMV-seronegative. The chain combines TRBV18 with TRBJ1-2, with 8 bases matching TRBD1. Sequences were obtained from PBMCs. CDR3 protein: CASSRGTGATTSYGYTF. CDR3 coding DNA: TGTGCCAGCTCCAGGGGGACAGGCGCTACAACGAGCTATGGCTACACCTTC.